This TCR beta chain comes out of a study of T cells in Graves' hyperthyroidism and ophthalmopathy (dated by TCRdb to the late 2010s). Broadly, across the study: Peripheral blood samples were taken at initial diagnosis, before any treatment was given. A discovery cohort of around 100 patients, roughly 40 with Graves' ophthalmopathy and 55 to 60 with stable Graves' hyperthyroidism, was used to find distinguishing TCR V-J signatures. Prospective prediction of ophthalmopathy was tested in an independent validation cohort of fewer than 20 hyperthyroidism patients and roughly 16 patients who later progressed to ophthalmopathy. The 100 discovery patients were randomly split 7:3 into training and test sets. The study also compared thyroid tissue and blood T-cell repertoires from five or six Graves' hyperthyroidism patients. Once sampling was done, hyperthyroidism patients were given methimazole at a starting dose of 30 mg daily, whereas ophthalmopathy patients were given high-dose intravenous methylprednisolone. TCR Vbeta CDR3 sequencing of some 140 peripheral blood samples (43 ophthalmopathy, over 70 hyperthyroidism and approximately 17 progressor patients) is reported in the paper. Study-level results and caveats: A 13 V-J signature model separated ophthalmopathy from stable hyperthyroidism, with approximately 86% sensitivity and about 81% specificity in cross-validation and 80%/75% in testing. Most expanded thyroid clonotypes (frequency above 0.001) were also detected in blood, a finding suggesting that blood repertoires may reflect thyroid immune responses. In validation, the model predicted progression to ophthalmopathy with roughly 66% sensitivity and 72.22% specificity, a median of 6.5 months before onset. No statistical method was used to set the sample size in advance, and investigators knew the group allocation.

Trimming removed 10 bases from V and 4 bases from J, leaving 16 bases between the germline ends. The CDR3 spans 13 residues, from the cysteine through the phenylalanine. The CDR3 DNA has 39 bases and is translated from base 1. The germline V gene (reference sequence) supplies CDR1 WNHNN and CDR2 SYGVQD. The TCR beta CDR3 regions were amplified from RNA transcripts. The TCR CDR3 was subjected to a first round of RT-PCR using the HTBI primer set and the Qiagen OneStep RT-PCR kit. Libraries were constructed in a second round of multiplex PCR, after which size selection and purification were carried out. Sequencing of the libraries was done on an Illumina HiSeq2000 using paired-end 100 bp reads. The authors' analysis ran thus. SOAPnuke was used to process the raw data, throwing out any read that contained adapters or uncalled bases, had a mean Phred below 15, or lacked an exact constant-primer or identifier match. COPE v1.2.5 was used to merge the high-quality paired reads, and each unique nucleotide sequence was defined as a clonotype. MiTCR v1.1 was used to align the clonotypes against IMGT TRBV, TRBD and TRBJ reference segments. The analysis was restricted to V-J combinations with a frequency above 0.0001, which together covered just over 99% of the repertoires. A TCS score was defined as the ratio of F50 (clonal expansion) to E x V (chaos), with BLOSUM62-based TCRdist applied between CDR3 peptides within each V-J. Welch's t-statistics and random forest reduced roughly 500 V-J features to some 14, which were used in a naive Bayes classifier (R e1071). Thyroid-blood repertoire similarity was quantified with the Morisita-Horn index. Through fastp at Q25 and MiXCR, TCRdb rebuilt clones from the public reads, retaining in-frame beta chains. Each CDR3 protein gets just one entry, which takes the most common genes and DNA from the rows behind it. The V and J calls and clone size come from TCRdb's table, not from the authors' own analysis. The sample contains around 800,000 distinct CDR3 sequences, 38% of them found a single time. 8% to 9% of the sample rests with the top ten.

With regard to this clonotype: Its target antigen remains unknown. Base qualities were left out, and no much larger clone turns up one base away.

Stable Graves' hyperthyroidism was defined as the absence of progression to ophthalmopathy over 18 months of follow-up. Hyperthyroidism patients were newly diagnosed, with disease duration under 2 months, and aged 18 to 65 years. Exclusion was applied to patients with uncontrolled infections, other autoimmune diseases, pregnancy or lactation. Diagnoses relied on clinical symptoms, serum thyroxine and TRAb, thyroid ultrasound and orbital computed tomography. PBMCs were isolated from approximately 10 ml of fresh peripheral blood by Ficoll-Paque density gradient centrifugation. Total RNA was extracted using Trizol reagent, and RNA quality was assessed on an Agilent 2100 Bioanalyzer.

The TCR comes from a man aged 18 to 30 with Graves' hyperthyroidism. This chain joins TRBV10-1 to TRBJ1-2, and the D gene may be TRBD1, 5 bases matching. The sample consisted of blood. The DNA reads TGCGCCAACCGTGCCCGGGGCACCTATGGCTACACCTTC. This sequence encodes CANRARGTYGYTF.